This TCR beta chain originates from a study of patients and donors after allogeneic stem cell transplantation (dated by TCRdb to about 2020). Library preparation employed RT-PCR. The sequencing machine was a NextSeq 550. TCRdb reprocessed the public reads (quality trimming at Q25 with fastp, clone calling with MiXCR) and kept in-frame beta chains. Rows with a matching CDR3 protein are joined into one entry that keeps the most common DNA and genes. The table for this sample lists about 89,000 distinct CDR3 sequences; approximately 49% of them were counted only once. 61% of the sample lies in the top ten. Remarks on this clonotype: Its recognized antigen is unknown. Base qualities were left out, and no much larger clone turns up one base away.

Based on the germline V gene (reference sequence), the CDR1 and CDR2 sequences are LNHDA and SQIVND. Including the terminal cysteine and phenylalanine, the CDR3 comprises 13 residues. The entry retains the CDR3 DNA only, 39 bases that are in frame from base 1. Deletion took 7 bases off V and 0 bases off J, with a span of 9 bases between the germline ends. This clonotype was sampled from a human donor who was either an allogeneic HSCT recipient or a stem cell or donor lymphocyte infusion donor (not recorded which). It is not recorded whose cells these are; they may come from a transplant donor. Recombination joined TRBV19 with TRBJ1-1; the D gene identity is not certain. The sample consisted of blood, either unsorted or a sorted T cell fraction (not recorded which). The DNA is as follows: TGTGCCAGTACACTCACGGTGAACACTGAAGCTTTCTTT. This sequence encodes CASTLTVNTEAFF.